Below, 14 T cell receptor beta chains from the same sample are listed, as sequenced in a study of blood T cells in healthy people across ages. With a J-beta primer mix and a sample-barcoded 5' primer, a second PCR ran roughly 7 to 11 cycles. TCRdb analysed the 5' RACE reads with MiXCR anew, one entry per CDR3 protein. This sample has approximately 800,000 distinct CDR3 sequences, with roughly 50% found just once. Sequenced material: blood. Source of these receptors: a man older than 75 in good health.

J is TRBJ2-1 and V is TRBV2, with no clear D. Trimming cost V 4 bases and J 4 bases, with 11 bases left between them. Germline values: CDR1 SNHLY, CDR2 FYNNEI. The CDR3 is 14 amino acids. CDR3 nucleotide sequence: TGTGCCAGCAGTGGCCGGGCTACGTACAATGAGCAGTTCTTC. Translated: CASSGRATYNEQFF.

V is TRBV28 and J is TRBJ2-1; TRBD2 aligns across 7 bases. V shed 4 bases and J 0 bases; nucleotides not matched to a gene: 6. Per germline, CDR1 MDHEN and CDR2 SYDVKM. This CDR3 spans 16 amino acids. CDR3 sequence: CASSSSGHSSYNEQFF. The CDR3 nucleotides read TGTGCCAGCAGTTCTAGCGGCCACAGCTCCTACAATGAGCAGTTCTTC.

The chain combines TRBV11-1 with TRBJ2-7; 8 nucleotides agree with TRBD1. V was clipped by 2 bases and J by 3 bases; unmatched bases: 12. This CDR3 has 17 amino acids. Germline V gene sequence: CDR1 SGHAT, CDR2 FQDESV (reference sequence). The CDR3 spells CASSLPGQGLGVYEQYF. The CDR3 nucleotides read TGTGCCAGCAGCTTACCTGGACAGGGACTTGGGGTCTACGAGCAGTACTTC.

The chain combines TRBV12-3 or TRBV12-4 with TRBJ2-3; TRBD2 aligns across 9 bases. CDR3 length: 19 residues. J lost 6 bases, V lost 2 bases, and 18 bases had no gene match. CDR3 residues: CASSLSASGMGTSRDTQYF. CDR3 in DNA: TGTGCCAGCAGTTTATCGGCTAGCGGGATGGGTACAAGTCGTGATACGCAGTATTTT.

This chain links TRBV12-5 with TRBJ2-5; D is ambiguous. Germline-derived CDR1 and CDR2 are LGHNT and FRNRAP. V dropped 0 bases and J dropped 2 bases, with 16 bases sitting between them. The CDR3 is 17 residues long. The CDR3 spells CASGLVRSETKQETQYF. The CDR3 DNA follows: TGTGCTAGTGGTTTGGTACGATCCGAGACCAAACAAGAGACCCAGTACTTC.

The V gene is TRBV4-2, the J gene TRBJ2-6, with a weak D call TRBD1 (6 bases). Germline CDR1 reads LGHNA; CDR2 reads YNFKEQ. The length of the CDR3 is 19 residues. V was trimmed by 0 bases and J by 0 bases, leaving 15 bases between them. The CDR3 DNA reads TGTGCCAGCAGCCAAGAGGCAGGGGAAGCCGTCTCTGGGGCCAACGTCCTGACTTTC. Residues: CASSQEAGEAVSGANVLTF.

Comments on this clonotype: Sequence at one end of the junction differs from germline and may be a read error. The genes are TRBV10-3 and TRBJ1-2, with 7 bases lining up with TRBD1. Germline CDR1 ENHRY, CDR2 SYGVKD. This CDR3 contains 14 residues. The CDR3, as DNA: TGTGCCATCAGGACGACAGGGACTAACTATGGCCACACCTTC. This encodes CAIRTTGTNYGHTF.

CDR3 DNA: TGTGCCAGCAGTGATGCCGGGAGGGCCTACGAGCAGTACTTC. This sequence encodes CASSDAGRAYEQYF. The V call is TRBV2, the J call TRBJ2-4; 8 nucleotides align to TRBD2. Matching the DNA end better, TRBJ2-7 makes the J call doubtful. CDR1 and CDR2 from the germline V gene are SNHLY and FYNNEI. This CDR3 is 14 amino acids long.

In this sample, this clonotype turned up a few times. The chain is built from TRBV3-1 and TRBJ2-1; D possibly corresponds to TRBD2 (6 bases). Per the germline V gene, CDR1 is LGHDT and CDR2 is YNNKEL (reference sequence). The V and J ends lost 3 bases and 4 bases respectively, with 13 bases between them. This CDR3 is built from 15 residues. The CDR3 DNA reads TGTGCCAGCAGCCATACGGGACTGGGTTACAATGAGCAGTTCTTC. This codes for CASSHTGLGYNEQFF.

The J gene is TRBJ2-3, the V gene TRBV24-1, with 12 nucleotides matching TRBD2. The trim removed 10 bases at V and 3 bases at J, leaving 7 bases unmatched. Germline V CDR1 and CDR2: KGHDR, SFDVKD. The CDR3 has 15 amino acids. The CDR3 nucleotides are TGTGCCACGGGGAGACTAGCGGGAGCGACAGATACGCAGTATTTT. Encoded protein: CATGRLAGATDTQYF.

V usage is TRBV20-1 and J usage is TRBJ1-1; D call uncertain. Looked up from germline, CDR1 is DFQATT and CDR2 is SNEGSKA (reference sequence). The CDR3 has 14 amino acids. Trimming took off 6 bases at V and 1 base at J, with 15 bases between the two ends. CDR3 bases: TGCAGTGCCCCGACGGTACATACGAACACTGAAGCTTTCTTT. This encodes CSAPTVHTNTEAFF.

The chain uses TRBV27 and TRBJ1-2; a possible D gene is TRBD1 (5 bases). Looked up from germline, CDR1 is MNHEY and CDR2 is SMNVEV (reference sequence). V dropped 7 bases and J dropped 4 bases, with 22 bases sitting between them. This CDR3 comprises 16 residues. The CDR3 DNA reads TGTGCCAGCACCAAAGCCGGGGGGGGTTTCGCCTATGGCTACACCTTC. This codes for CASTKAGGGFAYGYTF.

This rearrangement joins TRBV20-1 to TRBJ2-1, with D hard to call. CDR3 length equals 13 residues. Trimming cost V 1 base and J 6 bases, with 10 bases left between them. The germline V gene has CDR1 DFQATT and CDR2 SNEGSKA (reference sequence). CDR3 nucleotides: TGCAGTGCTAGAGGCCTTAAAATCAATGAGCAGTTCTTC. Its translation is CSARGLKINEQFF.

This clonotype occurred a few times. The rearrangement joins TRBV2 to TRBJ2-3; 11 bases are shared with TRBD1. Per the germline V gene, CDR1 is SNHLY and CDR2 is FYNNEI. With V trimmed by 6 bases and J by 0 bases, 8 bases remained unmatched. The CDR3 spans 17 residues. The CDR3 region is CASRRTGGLPSTDTQYF. In DNA, the CDR3 is TGTGCCAGCAGGAGGACAGGGGGCTTGCCGAGCACAGATACGCAGTATTTT.